Below are 30 T cell receptor beta chains sequenced from a single sample in a study of blood T cell repertoires in COVID-19. Sequencing was performed with immunoSEQ multiplex PCR; in TCRdb, only in-frame clones are kept and a portion is missing. The sample contains some 340,000 clones, 75% to 90% of which appear only once. The sequenced sample consisted of peripheral blood. Source of these receptors: a young woman with acute or convalescent COVID-19.

About this clone itself: In the same sample, other DNA sequences code for this CDR3. This chain connects TRBV5-1 to TRBJ1-2, with 7 bases identical to TRBD1. Germline V gives CDR1 SGHRS, CDR2 YFSETQ. V lost 0 bases to trimming and J lost 8 bases; unmatched junction nucleotides: 4. The CDR3 runs 13 residues. CDR3 amino acids: CASSLGQGEGYTF. CDR3 DNA sequence: TGCGCCAGCAGCTTGGGACAGGGTGAAGGCTACACCTTC.

V is TRBV11-2 and J is TRBJ1-2, with a tentative D call TRBD1 (6 bases). With 5 bases removed from V and 4 bases from J, the gap between germline ends came to 14 bases. Looked up from germline, CDR1 is SGHAT and CDR2 is FQNNGV. The CDR3 runs to 14 residues. Here the CDR3 DNA reads TGTGCCAGCAGCCCTATACAGGGTAGCTATGGCTACACCTTC. Translation: CASSPIQGSYGYTF. The full variable domain, its missing parts supplied by reference TRBV11-2 and TRBJ1-2, is EAGVAQSPRYKIIEKRQSVAFWCNPISGHATLYWYQQILGQGPKLLIQFQNNGVVDDSQLPKDRFSAERLKGVDSTLKIQPAKLEDSAVYLCASSPIQGSYGYTFGSGTRLTVV.

This rearrangement joins TRBV5-6 to TRBJ1-4; 8 nucleotides agree with TRBD1. The V gene end was trimmed by 4 bases and the J gene end by 4 bases; junction bases not matched to a gene: 9. Germline lookup yields CDR1 SGHDT and CDR2 YYEEEE. This CDR3 is 16 amino acids long. CDR3 sequence (DNA): TGTGCCAGCAGCCCGGACAGGGATGGCAATAATGAAAAACTGTTTTTT. It encodes CASSPDRDGNNEKLFF.

The gene calls are TRBV7-8 and TRBJ1-1; D is undetermined. Between the trimmed V and J ends, which lost 2 bases and 4 bases, there was a span of 17 bases. This CDR3 has 16 amino acids. The V gene's germline CDR1 is SGHVS and CDR2 FQNEAQ. The CDR3 sequence: CASSLKWGGLGTEAFF. In nucleotides, the CDR3 is TGTGCCAGCAGCTTAAAATGGGGAGGGTTAGGCACTGAAGCTTTCTTT.

V gene TRBV4-1 combines with J gene TRBJ2-5; a possible D gene is TRBD1 (5 bases). Trimming left V 2 bases short and J 5 bases short, with 12 bases between. CDR1 MGHRA and CDR2 YSYEKL come from the germline V gene. CDR3 length: 14 amino acids. The CDR3 sequence is CASSQLTGTETQYF. CDR3 bases: TGCGCCAGCAGCCAATTAACAGGAACCGAGACCCAGTACTTC.

The genes are TRBV5-1 and TRBJ2-7; 13 bases match TRBD2. The junction had 16 bases not matched to a gene; V was cut back by 4 bases and J by 3 bases. CDR3 length equals 19 residues. CDR1 and CDR2 from the germline V gene are SGHRS and YFSETQ. The CDR3, as DNA: TGCGCCAGCAGCCTTCCGGGACGAGGGACTAGCGGGACCGTCTACGAGCAGTACTTC. It is translated as CASSLPGRGTSGTVYEQYF.

The V gene is TRBV7-8, the J gene TRBJ2-7; 10 bases are a match to TRBD2. CDR3 length: 15 amino acids. CDR1 and CDR2 (germline): SGHVS, FQNEAQ. J gave up 4 bases and V 5 bases, and 8 bases lay outside the gene matches. CDR3 loop: CASSPPGTSAYEQYF. CDR3 sequence (DNA): TGTGCCAGCAGCCCCCCGGGGACTAGCGCGTACGAGCAGTACTTC.

The chain recombines TRBV11-2 with TRBJ1-5; D gene ambiguous. Germline-derived CDR1 and CDR2 are SGHAT and FQNNGV. Between the trimmed V and J ends, which lost 1 base and 3 bases, there was a span of 4 bases. The CDR3 length is 13 residues. The CDR3, as DNA: TGTGCCAGCAGCTTAGGCGTCAATCAGCCCCAGCATTTT. It yields the protein CASSLGVNQPQHF. Filled out from reference TRBV11-2 and TRBJ1-5, the complete variable domain reads EAGVAQSPRYKIIEKRQSVAFWCNPISGHATLYWYQQILGQGPKLLIQFQNNGVVDDSQLPKDRFSAERLKGVDSTLKIQPAKLEDSAVYLCASSLGVNQPQHFGDGTRLSIL.

This rearrangement joins TRBV9 to TRBJ1-1; possible D gene TRBD1, 5 bases. This CDR3 spans 12 amino acids. V was cut by 4 bases and J by 4 bases, with 8 bases left in between. CDR1 is SGDLS and CDR2 is YYNGEE in the germline V gene. The CDR3 here is CASSLQGTEAFF. The CDR3 coding sequence is TGTGCCAGCAGCCTCCAGGGCACTGAAGCTTTCTTT.

The J gene is TRBJ1-5, the V gene TRBV5-1, with 8 nucleotides matching TRBD1. The CDR3 has 16 residues. Germline V gene data show CDR1 as SGHRS and CDR2 as YFSETQ. After removal of 4 bases from V and 4 bases from J, the junction contained 10 bases not matched to a gene. The DNA for the CDR3 is TGCGCCAGCAGCGCAGGAACAGGGGGGGGTAATCAGCCCCAGCATTTT. Amino acid sequence: CASSAGTGGGNQPQHF.

The chain joins TRBV20-1 to TRBJ2-7, with 8 bases lining up with TRBD2. Germline V CDR1 and CDR2: DFQATT, SNEGSKA (reference sequence). The trim removed 3 bases at V and 5 bases at J, leaving 9 bases unmatched. This CDR3 is 14 amino acids long. The CDR3 DNA reads TGCAGTGCTAGTTTCCGGACTAGCACCCACGAGCAGTACTTC. This codes for CSASFRTSTHEQYF.

This rearrangement joins TRBV5-1 to TRBJ2-7; 9 bases map to TRBD1. The CDR3 sequence is 14 residues long. With V trimmed by 4 bases and J by 6 bases, 8 bases remained unmatched. The germline gives CDR1 SGHRS, CDR2 YFSETQ. In DNA form, the CDR3 reads TGCGCCAGCAGCAACGGACAGGGGCCTACCGAGCAGTACTTC. Its protein product is CASSNGQGPTEQYF.

This clone has a single count. The chain is built from TRBV6-4 and TRBJ2-1; D call uncertain. The CDR3 is made up of 14 amino acids. The germline V gene encodes CDR1 MRHNA and CDR2 SNTAGT. V dropped 6 bases and J dropped 0 bases, with 9 bases sitting between them. CDR3 amino acids: CASRESSSYNEQFF. DNA for the CDR3: TGTGCCAGCAGAGAGAGTAGCTCCTACAATGAGCAGTTCTTC.

This chain uses TRBV14 with TRBJ1-1, with a weak D call TRBD1 (5 bases). CDR3 size: 12 residues. From germline, CDR1 is SGHDN and CDR2 FVKESK. The V and J ends lost 4 bases and 7 bases respectively, with 10 bases between them. The CDR3 bases are TGTGCCAGCAGCCGACAGTTCGGTGAAGCTTTCTTT. Translating it yields CASSRQFGEAFF.

The CDR3 nucleotides are TGTGCCACCAGTGACCTATTGAACACCGGGGAGCTGTTTTTT. It encodes CATSDLLNTGELFF. This rearrangement joins TRBV24-1 to TRBJ2-2; D ambiguous. V lost 4 bases and J 1 base, leaving 6 bases between the germline ends. The CDR3 length is 14 residues. The germline V gene encodes CDR1 KGHDR and CDR2 SFDVKD.

V and J are TRBV4-2 and TRBJ1-1; possibly TRBD1 for D (5 bases). CDR1 is LGHNA and CDR2 is YNFKEQ in the germline V gene. The CDR3 has 16 amino acids. V was cut by 0 bases and J by 10 bases, with 21 bases left in between. CDR3 residues: CASSQDLGQGQFGAFF. In DNA form, the CDR3 reads TGTGCCAGCAGCCAAGATCTCGGTCAGGGTCAGTTTGGAGCTTTCTTT.

This rearrangement joins TRBV14 to TRBJ2-7; tentative D call: TRBD1 (6 bases). This CDR3 spans 15 amino acids. CDR1 is SGHDN, CDR2 FVKESK, per germline. V was pared by 3 bases and J by 3 bases, with 15 bases between. The CDR3 sequence is CASSQERGSYYEQYF. The DNA for the CDR3 is TGTGCCAGCAGCCAGGAGAGGGGGAGTTACTACGAGCAGTACTTC.

The CDR3 reads CASSRLAGGRRNEQYF. The CDR3 DNA sequence: TGTGCCAGCAGCCGGCTAGCGGGGGGGCGTCGGAACGAGCAGTACTTC. J is TRBJ2-7 and V is TRBV14; 12 bases agree with TRBD2. This CDR3 has 16 residues. Trimming removed 4 bases from V and 5 bases from J; junction bases left unmatched: 9. Germline CDR1 reads SGHDN; CDR2 reads FVKESK.

This clone showed up just a few times. This rearrangement joins TRBV2 to TRBJ2-3; D is perhaps TRBD2 (5 bases). CDR3 length: 14 residues. With 11 bases removed from V and 0 bases from J, the gap between germline ends came to 15 bases. Germline lookup yields CDR1 SNHLY and CDR2 FYNNEI. The CDR3 DNA reads TGTGCCTCTTCCGAGCGGACTAGCACAGATACGCAGTATTTT. This gives the protein CASSERTSTDTQYF.

This chain joins TRBV19 and TRBJ1-5; D might be TRBD1 (6 bases). In germline, CDR1 is LNHDA, CDR2 SQIVND (reference sequence). The CDR3 length is 15 residues. The V end lost 2 bases, the J end lost 6 bases, and 14 bases lay between the germline ends. CDR3 loop: CASSIRRDNPQPQHF. The CDR3 DNA sequence: TGTGCCAGTAGTATAAGAAGGGACAACCCTCAGCCCCAGCATTTT.

This clone was found once. This chain connects TRBV21-1 to TRBJ2-3; the table assigns TRBD1, which was not confirmed against the DNA. TRBV21-1 is an annotated pseudogene. This CDR3 contains 21 residues. The CDR3: CASSKSGTGEGYAVDTDTQYF. In nucleotides, the CDR3 is TGTGCCAGCAGCAAGTCGGGGACAGGGGAGGGCTATGCGGTTGACACAGATACGCAGTATTTT.

This clone was observed a single time. V and J are TRBV29-1 and TRBJ2-1; tentatively, D is TRBD1 (6 bases). Germline V lookup: CDR1 SQVTM, CDR2 ANQGSEA. V gave up 4 bases and J gave up 0 bases, with 16 bases separating them. The CDR3 runs to 16 residues. This chain's CDR3 is CSVVGLTGSSYNEQFF. In DNA, the CDR3 is TGCAGCGTTGTGGGATTAACAGGGAGCTCCTACAATGAGCAGTTCTTC.

V usage is TRBV2 and J usage is TRBJ1-3, with D tentatively TRBD1 (6 bases). Germline CDR1 is SNHLY and CDR2 is FYNNEI. The CDR3 runs to 14 residues. Trimming took 4 bases from V and 2 from J, leaving 9 bases between them. The CDR3 loop reads CASSAGVAGNTIYF. In DNA, the CDR3 is TGTGCCAGCAGTGCAGGGGTAGCTGGAAACACCATATATTTT.

V is TRBV6-2 or TRBV6-3 and J is TRBJ2-7; the match to TRBD2 covers 14 bases. Germline CDR1 is MNHEY and CDR2 is SVGEGT. V was pared by 5 bases and J by 4 bases, with 13 bases of the junction left unmatched. There are 18 residues in the CDR3. CDR3 bases: TGTGCCAGCAGTCCCCAGGGGGGACTAGCGGGGGAAGAATACGAGCAGTACTTC. Protein sequence: CASSPQGGLAGEEYEQYF.

This clone was observed a handful of times. The chain employs TRBV10-3 and TRBJ2-5; TRBD2 is a possible D gene (6 bases). The V gene's germline CDR1 is ENHRY and CDR2 SYGVKD. V was shortened by 6 bases and J by 1 base, with 18 bases between the two germline ends. The CDR3 length is 16 residues. The CDR3: CAISPAGSGPQETQYF. In DNA form, the CDR3 reads TGTGCCATCAGCCCCGCGGGTAGCGGCCCCCAAGAGACCCAGTACTTC.

This clone was observed a few times. The chain couples TRBV5-1 to TRBJ1-3; TRBD1 might be the D (5 bases). V dropped 6 bases and J dropped 0 bases, with 19 bases sitting between them. In germline, CDR1 is SGHRS, CDR2 YFSETQ. The CDR3 is 17 amino acids. CDR3: CASTPFQTGYSGNTIYF. The CDR3 bases are TGCGCCAGCACCCCTTTTCAAACAGGATACTCTGGAAACACCATATATTTT.

V is TRBV14 and J is TRBJ1-1; D ambiguous. The V end lost 3 bases, the J end lost 1 base, and 6 bases lay between the germline ends. The CDR3 has 13 amino acids. Germline V gene data show CDR1 as SGHDN and CDR2 as FVKESK. In DNA form, the CDR3 reads TGTGCCAGCAGCCAGAGCCCGAACACTGAAGCTTTCTTT. This codes for CASSQSPNTEAFF.

The chain carries TRBV28 and TRBJ1-2; D is ambiguous. Germline V gives CDR1 MDHEN, CDR2 SYDVKM. CDR3 size: 13 residues. Trimming shortened V by 8 bases and J by 4 bases, and 14 bases separated the two germline ends. The CDR3 sequence is CASLAGGSYGYTF. The CDR3, as DNA: TGTGCCAGCCTGGCGGGAGGGAGCTATGGCTACACCTTC.

The chain combines TRBV11-2 with TRBJ1-1; D may be TRBD1 (5 bases). The CDR3 is made up of 17 amino acids. Trimming removed 5 bases from V and 0 bases from J, with 19 bases in between. Germline V gene lookup returns CDR1 SGHAT and CDR2 FQNNGV. The CDR3 loop reads CASSTAGGLEMNTEAFF. The CDR3 DNA sequence: TGTGCCAGCAGCACCGCGGGGGGTCTTGAGATGAACACTGAAGCTTTCTTT.

This chain connects TRBV14 to TRBJ2-5, with 7 bases aligning to TRBD1. CDR1 is SGHDN and CDR2 is FVKESK in the germline V gene. The CDR3 length is 16 residues. Losses at the gene ends were 4 bases for V and 0 bases for J; bases not matched to a gene: 8. CDR3 sequence: CASSLVWDSYQETQYF. The DNA of the CDR3 is TGTGCCAGCAGCCTTGTCTGGGACAGCTACCAAGAGACCCAGTACTTC.